Listed below are T cell receptor beta chains from one sample, sequenced in a study of human T cells and chemical hapten exposure. TCRdb itself ran the RACE reads through MiXCR, one entry per CDR3 protein. The sample records some 74,000 distinct CDR3 sequences, roughly 15% being singletons. Sequenced here: whole blood, sampled in connection with sensitization to the hapten diphenylcyclopropenone (DPC). These receptors all stem from a woman between 45 and 60 years old with alopecia areata. Some clones in this sample may be carry-over from other donors' samples. The conserved cysteine and the conserved F or W are not part of the CDR3 here. Some rows mark clone size as missing; the rest say once, few, many or name a class of expanded clone.

clone size: many
J gene: TRBJ2-3
V gene: TRBV7-9
CDR3 protein: ASSPSGNTDTQY

clone size: many
J gene: TRBJ1-2
V gene: TRBV25-1
CDR3 protein: ASSESGLGGYT

clone size: few
J gene: TRBJ2-7
V gene: TRBV28
CDR3 protein: ASSPSTAGVHEQY

clone size: .
J gene: TRBJ2-7
V gene: TRBV29-1
CDR3 protein: SVAFRYEQY

clone size: .
J gene: TRBJ1-4
V gene: TRBV7-9
CDR3 protein: ASSSTGDEKLF

clone size: .
J gene: TRBJ2-7
V gene: TRBV6-6
CDR3 protein: ASSSERIAHEQY

clone size: few
J gene: TRBJ1-3
V gene: TRBV15
CDR3 protein: ATSRRRGADRNTIY

clone size: .
J gene: TRBJ1-1
V gene: TRBV28
CDR3 protein: ASSPQSGNTEAF

clone size: .
J gene: TRBJ1-5
V gene: TRBV29-1
CDR3 protein: SVITGGNQPQH

clone size: .
J gene: TRBJ1-5
V gene: TRBV12-3/TRBV12-4
CDR3 protein: ASSPGQINQPQH

clone size: few
J gene: TRBJ2-1
V gene: TRBV28
CDR3 protein: ASWAGLANNEQF

clone size: few
J gene: TRBJ2-1
V gene: TRBV7-6
CDR3 protein: ASSRPGGRDNEQF

clone size: few
J gene: TRBJ1-4
V gene: TRBV20-1
CDR3 protein: SAHKGWGTNEKLF

clone size: .
J gene: TRBJ2-5
V gene: TRBV5-1
CDR3 protein: ASSLGPIQETQY

clone size: few
J gene: TRBJ1-6
V gene: TRBV7-9
CDR3 protein: ASSSGQENSPLH

clone size: .
J gene: TRBJ2-4
V gene: TRBV20-1
CDR3 protein: SAQDRRFVSKNIQY

clone size: .
J gene: TRBJ2-1
V gene: TRBV2
CDR3 protein: ASSGGLAGADEQF

clone size: .
J gene: TRBJ2-2
V gene: TRBV6-2/TRBV6-3
CDR3 protein: ASRPSGSGPGELF

clone size: few
J gene: TRBJ2-7
V gene: TRBV28
CDR3 protein: ASSLGGGGSYEQY

clone size: few
J gene: TRBJ2-3
V gene: TRBV5-1
CDR3 protein: ASSLVRDRITDTQY

clone size: .
J gene: TRBJ2-1
V gene: TRBV13
CDR3 protein: ASSYREEQF

clone size: few
J gene: TRBJ2-3
V gene: TRBV7-2
CDR3 protein: ASSLAVGSSLDTQY

clone size: .
J gene: TRBJ2-7
V gene: TRBV11-2
CDR3 protein: ASSLVSGREQY

clone size: few
J gene: TRBJ2-3
V gene: TRBV2
CDR3 protein: ASSGTRAGFGTDTQY

clone size: .
J gene: TRBJ2-1
V gene: TRBV24-1
CDR3 protein: ATSDLGSTSVNEQF

clone size: once
J gene: TRBJ2-2
V gene: TRBV30
CDR3 protein: AWITGTNTGELF

clone size: .
J gene: TRBJ1-5
V gene: TRBV5-6
CDR3 protein: ASSLYGPSNQPQH

clone size: .
J gene: TRBJ1-2
V gene: TRBV18
CDR3 protein: ASSLQGIANYGYT

clone size: many
J gene: TRBJ1-5
V gene: TRBV5-1
CDR3 protein: ASSSTGAPNQPQH

clone size: .
J gene: TRBJ2-7
V gene: TRBV7-6
CDR3 protein: ASKAQTSSYEQY

clone size: .
J gene: TRBJ2-7
V gene: TRBV20-1
CDR3 protein: SASGQGSGEQY

clone size: few
J gene: TRBJ2-1
V gene: TRBV29-1
CDR3 protein: SVGGPYNEQF

clone size: few
J gene: TRBJ2-1
V gene: TRBV29-1
CDR3 protein: SKRLNNEQF

clone size: .
J gene: TRBJ1-6
V gene: TRBV2
CDR3 protein: ASSRTGYTYNSPLH

clone size: many
J gene: TRBJ1-2
V gene: TRBV29-1
CDR3 protein: SGRQGSGYT

clone size: few
J gene: TRBJ2-7
V gene: TRBV7-2
CDR3 protein: ASSPSAGLAAEQY

clone size: .
J gene: TRBJ2-1
V gene: TRBV5-1
CDR3 protein: ASSPSGSFDYNEQF

clone size: few
J gene: TRBJ1-5
V gene: TRBV6-6
CDR3 protein: ASSQPTASSNQPQH

clone size: few
J gene: TRBJ2-7
V gene: TRBV4-1
CDR3 protein: ASSQSTGTGGFEQY

clone size: few
J gene: TRBJ2-1
V gene: TRBV11-3
CDR3 protein: ASSLERASNEQF

clone size: few
J gene: TRBJ1-3
V gene: TRBV28
CDR3 protein: ASSATFVVY

clone size: .
J gene: TRBJ2-5
V gene: TRBV11-3
CDR3 protein: ASSWTSGRPI

clone size: few
J gene: TRBJ1-2
V gene: TRBV25-1
CDR3 protein: ASSATDIYGYT

clone size: many
J gene: TRBJ1-1
V gene: TRBV3-1
CDR3 protein: ASSQLQHTEAF

clone size: .
J gene: TRBJ2-7
V gene: TRBV6-5
CDR3 protein: ASGSYEQY

clone size: .
J gene: TRBJ2-1
V gene: TRBV11-3
CDR3 protein: ASSLKADEQF

clone size: few
J gene: TRBJ2-5
V gene: TRBV11-1
CDR3 protein: ASSWHQSGRRETQY

clone size: few
J gene: TRBJ2-7
V gene: TRBV7-2
CDR3 protein: ASSSRGVQDYEQY

clone size: .
J gene: TRBJ2-1
V gene: TRBV3-1
CDR3 protein: ASSQSGHSYNEQF

clone size: .
J gene: TRBJ2-7
V gene: TRBV4-3
CDR3 protein: ASSQGLASYEQY

clone size: .
J gene: TRBJ2-2
V gene: TRBV6-2/TRBV6-3
CDR3 protein: ASITTLGGTGELF

clone size: many
J gene: TRBJ1-3
V gene: TRBV20-1
CDR3 protein: SAKGPSSGNTIY

clone size: .
J gene: TRBJ1-1
V gene: TRBV7-2
CDR3 protein: ASSLADGLEAF

clone size: many
J gene: TRBJ1-1
V gene: TRBV20-1
CDR3 protein: SASLTGDSTEAF

clone size: few
J gene: TRBJ1-1
V gene: TRBV6-6
CDR3 protein: ASIEILNTEAF

clone size: few
J gene: TRBJ2-1
V gene: TRBV7-9
CDR3 protein: ASSRDTVDEQF

clone size: few
J gene: TRBJ2-6
V gene: TRBV5-8
CDR3 protein: ASSAQGYSGANVLT

clone size: many
J gene: TRBJ2-6
V gene: TRBV29-1
CDR3 protein: SVLIRSSGANVLT

clone size: few
J gene: TRBJ1-2
V gene: TRBV7-7
CDR3 protein: ASSFLDTRDRDNNYGYT